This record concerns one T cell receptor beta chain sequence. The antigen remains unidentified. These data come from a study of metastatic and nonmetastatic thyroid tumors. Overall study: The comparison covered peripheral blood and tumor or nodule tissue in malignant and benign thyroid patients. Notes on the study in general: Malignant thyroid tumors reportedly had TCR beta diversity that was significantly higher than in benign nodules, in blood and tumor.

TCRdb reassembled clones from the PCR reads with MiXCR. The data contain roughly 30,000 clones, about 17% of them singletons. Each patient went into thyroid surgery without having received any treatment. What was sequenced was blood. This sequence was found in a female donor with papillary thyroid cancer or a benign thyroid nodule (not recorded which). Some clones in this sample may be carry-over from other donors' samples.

CDR3 protein: CASSYSKIPYEQYF. In DNA form, the CDR3 reads TGTGCCAGCAGTTACTCGAAAATCCCCTACGAGCAGTACTTC. This rearrangement joins TRBV6-5 to TRBJ2-7; D is unresolved. V lost 0 bases, J lost 2 bases, and 8 bases lay in between. Germline assignment: CDR1 MNHEY and CDR2 SVGAGI. The CDR3 is 14 amino acids.